This T cell receptor beta chain was obtained from a study of control samples from healthy donors and cancer patients. Assay used: immunoSEQ multiplex PCR; TCRdb lists only in-frame clones, some missing. The repertoire holds 130,000 to 150,000 clones, with roughly nine tenths as singletons. Trimming took off 0 bases at V and 3 bases at J, with 14 bases between the two ends. The CDR3 is 16 amino acids. Germline assignment: CDR1 SGHRS and CDR2 YFSETQ. The chain combines TRBV5-1 with TRBJ2-3, with TRBD1 as a possible D gene (6 bases). Material: blood. The receptor comes from a man aged 25 to 40 in good health. Here the CDR3 reads CASSLVGAGTTDTQYF. DNA of the CDR3: TGCGCCAGCAGCTTGGTGGGGGCGGGCACGACAGATACGCAGTATTTT.